The 22 T cell receptor beta chains given below trace back to one sample, sequenced in a study of control samples from healthy donors and cancer patients. TCRdb keeps only in-frame clones here, not all; method: immunoSEQ multiplex PCR. Of over 30,000 clones listed, around 83% are singletons. Sequenced: PBMCs. These TCRs come from a woman in her forties with lung cancer.

The V and J genes are TRBV7-9 and TRBJ1-1, with D perhaps matching TRBD1 (5 bases). CDR3 length: 14 amino acids. Trimming removed 1 base at V and 1 base at J, with 7 bases between. Germline assignment: CDR1 SEHNR and CDR2 FQNEAQ (reference sequence). Here the CDR3 DNA reads TGTGCCAGCAGCTTAGGGGGGGAGAACACTGAAGCTTTCTTT. Its translation: CASSLGGENTEAFF.

The J gene is TRBJ1-1, the V gene TRBV7-9; D gene unclear. Trimming stripped 5 bases from V and 1 base from J, with 11 bases between. Germline V gives CDR1 SEHNR, CDR2 FQNEAQ (reference sequence). This CDR3 comprises 14 residues. As DNA, the CDR3 is TGTGCCAGCAGCCAGAATGGGAGGAACACTGAAGCTTTCTTT. Translation gives CASSQNGRNTEAFF.

This clone was found once. DNA for the CDR3: TGCGCCAGCAGCGCCCCGGGGGGTACTAATGAAAAACTGTTTTTT. Its protein is CASSAPGGTNEKLFF. The rearrangement links TRBV4-1 to TRBJ1-4; a possible D gene is TRBD1 (5 bases). Germline loops: CDR1 MGHRA, CDR2 YSYEKL. V was trimmed by 5 bases and J by 2 bases, leaving 12 bases between them. CDR3 length: 15 residues.

The chain employs TRBV6-1 and TRBJ1-1; D perhaps matches TRBD1 (6 bases). Germline V gives CDR1 MNHNS, CDR2 SASEGT. The CDR3 totals 14 residues. Trimming removed 3 bases at V and 5 bases at J, with 13 bases between. CDR3 residues: CASSDPDRRTEAFF. CDR3 DNA: TGTGCCAGCAGTGACCCAGACAGGCGGACTGAAGCTTTCTTT.

The rearrangement links TRBV9 to TRBJ1-1; TRBD1 is a possible D gene (5 bases). Between the trimmed V and J ends, which lost 4 bases and 3 bases, there was a span of 13 bases. Germline assignment: CDR1 SGDLS and CDR2 YYNGEE. There are 14 residues in the CDR3. CDR3 loop: CASSTRDVYTEAFF. The CDR3 DNA reads as TGTGCCAGCAGCACCCGGGACGTCTACACTGAAGCTTTCTTT.

The J gene is TRBJ2-7, the V gene TRBV11-3, with D maybe TRBD1 (6 bases). Per germline, CDR1 SGHNT and CDR2 YENEEA. The CDR3 spans 13 residues. The germline V and J ends were trimmed by 3 bases and 4 bases, with 10 bases remaining between them. This CDR3 reads CASSLEGGYEQYF. The CDR3 DNA reads TGTGCCAGCAGCTTGGAAGGGGGATACGAGCAGTACTTC.

This clone was recorded only once. The J gene is TRBJ1-1, the V gene TRBV4-3; tentatively, D is TRBD1 (6 bases). CDR3 length: 16 amino acids. Between the trimmed V and J ends, which lost 4 bases and 1 base, there was a span of 16 bases. The germline gives CDR1 LGHNA, CDR2 YSLEER. The CDR3 loop reads CASSPRSRGQNTEAFF. The CDR3 coding sequence is TGCGCCAGCAGCCCAAGGTCTCGGGGACAGAACACTGAAGCTTTCTTT.

The chain recombines TRBV5-4 with TRBJ2-2; 13 bases align to TRBD2. Germline CDR1 SGHNT, CDR2 YYREEE (reference sequence). CDR3 length: 16 amino acids. The V and J ends lost 2 bases and 4 bases, in that order; junction bases with no gene match: 2. The CDR3 DNA is TGTGCCAGCAGCTTACTAGCGGGGGGGCTCACCGGGGAGCTGTTTTTT. Residues: CASSLLAGGLTGELFF.

This chain joins TRBV5-1 and TRBJ2-1; no clear D. The V gene's germline CDR1 is SGHRS and CDR2 YFSETQ. With 4 bases removed from V and 0 bases from J, the gap between germline ends came to 11 bases. The CDR3 consists of 15 residues. The CDR3 nucleotides read TGCGCCAGCAGCCCTGGATTGAGCTCCTACAATGAGCAGTTCTTC. It translates to CASSPGLSSYNEQFF.

The rearrangement joins TRBV5-5 to TRBJ2-7, with D possibly matching TRBD1 (5 bases). This CDR3 region has 17 residues. In germline, CDR1 is SGHKS, CDR2 YYEKEE (reference sequence). V dropped 2 bases and J dropped 1 base, with 19 bases sitting between them. The CDR3 region has the DNA TGTGCCAGCAGCTTATCTCCTATTGCAGGGATGTCCTACGAGCAGTACTTC. It codes for CASSLSPIAGMSYEQYF.

The chain links TRBV19 to TRBJ2-5; 10 nucleotides align to TRBD2. The CDR3 is made up of 16 amino acids. The ends lost 5 bases at V and 7 bases at J; junction bases unmatched: 13. CDR1 is LNHDA, CDR2 SQIVND, per germline (reference sequence). The CDR3 DNA sequence: TGTGCCAGTAGTGCCGAGAGCGGGGGGGCCGTGGGGACCCAGTACTTC. It yields the protein CASSAESGGAVGTQYF.

The chain employs TRBV7-3 and TRBJ2-1; possible D gene TRBD1, 6 bases. From germline, CDR1 is SGHTA and CDR2 FQGTGA. CDR3 length equals 14 residues. Trimming removed 4 bases at V and 1 base at J, with 8 bases between. The CDR3 sequence: CASSSGASYNEQFF. Written as DNA, the CDR3 is TGTGCCAGCAGCTCAGGGGCATCCTACAATGAGCAGTTCTTC.

This clone was counted once. This chain links TRBV18 with TRBJ1-1; 9 positions agree with TRBD1. CDR3 length: 18 amino acids. V trimming: 2 bases; J trimming: 5 bases; junction bases outside the gene matches: 15. Germline CDR1 is KGHSH and CDR2 is LQKENI. CDR3 in amino acids: CASSPTAITGGAGTEAFF. CDR3 in DNA: TGTGCCAGCTCACCAACGGCGATCACAGGGGGCGCTGGGACTGAAGCTTTCTTT.

J is TRBJ2-2 and V is TRBV5-1; tentative D call: TRBD1 (6 bases). Trimming stripped 2 bases from V and 4 bases from J, with 12 bases between. Germline values: CDR1 SGHRS, CDR2 YFSETQ. CDR3 length: 15 residues. CDR3 region: CASSFKQGRTGELFF. The CDR3, as DNA: TGCGCCAGCAGCTTTAAACAGGGACGCACCGGGGAGCTGTTTTTT.

This sequence joins TRBV5-1 and TRBJ1-1; D unclear. Per germline, CDR1 SGHRS and CDR2 YFSETQ. This CDR3 comprises 15 residues. V lost 0 bases to trimming and J lost 1 base, with 10 bases between them. CDR3 region: CASSLEGPENTEAFF. The CDR3 region has the DNA TGCGCCAGCAGCTTGGAAGGGCCAGAGAACACTGAAGCTTTCTTT.

This clone was seen a handful of times. The rearrangement links TRBV6-1 to TRBJ2-3, with D uncertain. V was cut by 3 bases and J by 0 bases, with 10 bases left in between. Germline V gives CDR1 MNHNS, CDR2 SASEGT. CDR3 size: 15 residues. CDR3 residues: CASSELGVSTDTQYF. CDR3 nucleotides: TGTGCCAGCAGTGAGCTCGGCGTAAGCACAGATACGCAGTATTTT.

The chain carries TRBV2 and TRBJ2-1; tentatively, D is TRBD1 (6 bases). Germline assignment: CDR1 SNHLY and CDR2 FYNNEI. This CDR3 is 14 amino acids long. V shed 1 base and J shed 12 bases, with 16 bases lying between them. The CDR3 region is CASSEVGQSQVQFF. The CDR3 DNA sequence: TGTGCCAGCAGTGAAGTCGGACAGTCACAGGTGCAGTTCTTC. Based on the CDR3 plus reference TRBV2 and TRBJ2-1, the full variable domain is EPEVTQTPSHQVTQMGQEVILRCVPISNHLYFYWYRQILGQKVEFLVSFYNNEISEKSEIFDDQFSVERPDGSNFTLKIRSTKLEDSAMYFCASSEVGQSQVQFFGPGTRLTVL.

The chain carries TRBV5-1 and TRBJ1-4, with D tentatively TRBD1 (5 bases). Trimming took off 1 base at V and 5 bases at J, with 9 bases between the two ends. There are 14 residues in the CDR3. Germline V gene sequence: CDR1 SGHRS, CDR2 YFSETQ. CDR3 sequence (DNA): TGCGCCAGCAGCTTGACGGGACCGAATGAAAAACTGTTTTTT. Its translation: CASSLTGPNEKLFF.

J is TRBJ1-6 and V is TRBV27; D is uncertain. The germline gives CDR1 MNHEY, CDR2 SMNVEV (reference sequence). The CDR3 extends over 16 amino acids. V was pared by 6 bases and J by 0 bases, with 12 bases between. CDR3 in DNA: TGTGCCAGCAGAGTGGACTGGCGCTCCTATAATTCACCCCTCCACTTT. Translated: CASRVDWRSYNSPLHF.

The chain joins TRBV19 to TRBJ1-5, with D unclear. There are 12 residues in the CDR3. V was trimmed by 5 bases and J by 9 bases, leaving 11 bases between them. CDR1 LNHDA and CDR2 SQIVND come from the germline V gene (reference sequence). The chain's CDR3 is CASSYTVMPQHF. The DNA for the CDR3 is TGTGCCAGTAGTTACACAGTTATGCCCCAGCATTTT. The variable domain in full, with the rest retrieved from reference TRBV19 and TRBJ1-5, is DGGITQSPKYLFRKEGQNVTLSCEQNLNHDAMYWYRQDPGQGLRLIYYSQIVNDFQKGDIAEGYSVSREKKESFPLTVTSAQKNPTAFYLCASSYTVMPQHFGDGTRLSIL.

The V call is TRBV19, the J call TRBJ1-2, with unresolved D. The CDR3 has 15 residues. Deletions cut 5 bases from V and 7 bases from J, with 20 bases between. Germline V gene sequence: CDR1 LNHDA, CDR2 SQIVND (reference sequence). The CDR3 coding sequence is TGTGCCAGTAGTGCCCCAGGACCTATGGAGCGTGGCTACACCTTC. This translates into CASSAPGPMERGYTF.

This clone has more than one count but fewer than ten. CDR3 residues: CASSLDGLRPQHF. In nucleotides, the CDR3 is TGCGCCAGCAGCTTGGATGGGCTGCGGCCCCAGCATTTT. The chain has TRBV5-1 and TRBJ1-5; no clear D. The germline gives CDR1 SGHRS, CDR2 YFSETQ. With 0 bases removed from V and 9 bases from J, the gap between germline ends came to 10 bases. The CDR3 spans 13 residues.